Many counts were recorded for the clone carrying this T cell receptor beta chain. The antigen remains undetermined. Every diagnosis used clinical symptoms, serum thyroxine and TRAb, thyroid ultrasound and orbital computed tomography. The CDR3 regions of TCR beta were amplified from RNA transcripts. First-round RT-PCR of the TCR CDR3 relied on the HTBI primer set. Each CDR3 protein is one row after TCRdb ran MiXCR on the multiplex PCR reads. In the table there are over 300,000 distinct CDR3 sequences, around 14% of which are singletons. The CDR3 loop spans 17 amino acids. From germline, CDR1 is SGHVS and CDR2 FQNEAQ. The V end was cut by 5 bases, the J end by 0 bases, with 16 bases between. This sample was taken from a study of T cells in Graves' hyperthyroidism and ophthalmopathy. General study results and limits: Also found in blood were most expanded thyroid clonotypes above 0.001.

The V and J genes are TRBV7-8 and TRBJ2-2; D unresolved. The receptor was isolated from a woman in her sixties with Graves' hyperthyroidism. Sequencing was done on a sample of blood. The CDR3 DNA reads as TGTGCCAGCAGCCCCCCTGATGGCAGAGCGAACACCGGGGAGCTGTTTTTT. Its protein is CASSPPDGRANTGELFF.